The present entry profiles one TCR beta chain with its context. One junction end does not reproduce the germline sequence, and a read error may be involved. The germline V gene encodes CDR1 MNHNS and CDR2 SASEGT. CDR3 length equals 17 residues. The data belong to a study of blood T cell repertoires in COVID-19. Looking at the study overall: Acute and convalescent COVID-19 samples came from the United States, Italy and Spain. The cDNA or gDNA used as material had been derived from T cells, B-cell-depleted T cells, or PBMCs.

Per the study methods: The assay estimated nucleated cells by amplifying reference gene primers. The data were produced by immunoSEQ multiplex PCR, yet TCRdb's version contains in-frame clones alone and is incomplete. The V and J calls and clone size were taken over from that table, and D and trimming were inferred from the DNA. This table holds 85,000 to 120,000 clones, more than 90% found once. This TCR was recovered from a woman aged 45-65 years with COVID-19, enrolled during active disease. Sequenced: peripheral blood. The chain joins TRBV6-1 to TRBJ1-4; D not certain. The chain's CDR3 is CASSEKRGRGTKEKLFF. The CDR3, as DNA: TGTGCCAGCAGTGAAAAGAGAGGGAGAGGTACTAAGGAAAAACTGTTTTTT.